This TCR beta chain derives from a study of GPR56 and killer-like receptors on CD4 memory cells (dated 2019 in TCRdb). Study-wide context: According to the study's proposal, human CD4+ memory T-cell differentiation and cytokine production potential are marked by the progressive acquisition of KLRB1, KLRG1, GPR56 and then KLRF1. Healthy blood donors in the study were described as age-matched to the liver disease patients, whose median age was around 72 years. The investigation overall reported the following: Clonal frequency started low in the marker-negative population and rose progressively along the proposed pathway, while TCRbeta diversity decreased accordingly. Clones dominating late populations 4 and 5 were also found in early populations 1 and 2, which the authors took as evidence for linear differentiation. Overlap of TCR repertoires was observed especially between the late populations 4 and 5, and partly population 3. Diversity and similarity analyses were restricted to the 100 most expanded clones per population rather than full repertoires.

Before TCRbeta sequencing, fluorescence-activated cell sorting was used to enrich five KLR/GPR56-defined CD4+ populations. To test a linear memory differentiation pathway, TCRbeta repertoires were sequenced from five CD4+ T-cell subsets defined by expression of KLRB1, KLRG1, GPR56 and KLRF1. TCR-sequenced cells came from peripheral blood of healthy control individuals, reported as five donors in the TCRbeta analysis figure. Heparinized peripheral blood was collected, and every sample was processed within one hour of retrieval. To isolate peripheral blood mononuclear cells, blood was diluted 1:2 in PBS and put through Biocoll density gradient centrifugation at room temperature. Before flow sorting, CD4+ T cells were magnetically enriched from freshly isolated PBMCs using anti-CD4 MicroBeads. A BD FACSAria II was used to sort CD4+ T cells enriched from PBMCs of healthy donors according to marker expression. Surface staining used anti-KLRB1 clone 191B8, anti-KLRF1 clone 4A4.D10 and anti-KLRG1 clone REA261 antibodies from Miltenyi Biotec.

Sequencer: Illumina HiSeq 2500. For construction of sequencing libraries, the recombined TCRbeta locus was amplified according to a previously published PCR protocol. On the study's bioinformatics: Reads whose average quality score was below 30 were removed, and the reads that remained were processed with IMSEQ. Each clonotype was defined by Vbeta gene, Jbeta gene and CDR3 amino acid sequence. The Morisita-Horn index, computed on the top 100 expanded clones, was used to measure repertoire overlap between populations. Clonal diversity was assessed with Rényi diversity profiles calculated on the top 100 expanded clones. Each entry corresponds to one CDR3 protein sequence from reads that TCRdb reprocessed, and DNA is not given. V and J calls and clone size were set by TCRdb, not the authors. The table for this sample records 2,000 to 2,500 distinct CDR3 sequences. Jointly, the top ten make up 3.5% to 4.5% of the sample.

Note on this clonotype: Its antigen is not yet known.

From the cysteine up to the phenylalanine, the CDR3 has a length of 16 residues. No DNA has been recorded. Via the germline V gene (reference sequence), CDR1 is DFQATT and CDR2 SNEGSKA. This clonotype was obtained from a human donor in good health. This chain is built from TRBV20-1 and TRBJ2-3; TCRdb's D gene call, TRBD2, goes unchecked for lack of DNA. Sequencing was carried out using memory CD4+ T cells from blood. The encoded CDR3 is CSAPLLGGHGTDTQYF.